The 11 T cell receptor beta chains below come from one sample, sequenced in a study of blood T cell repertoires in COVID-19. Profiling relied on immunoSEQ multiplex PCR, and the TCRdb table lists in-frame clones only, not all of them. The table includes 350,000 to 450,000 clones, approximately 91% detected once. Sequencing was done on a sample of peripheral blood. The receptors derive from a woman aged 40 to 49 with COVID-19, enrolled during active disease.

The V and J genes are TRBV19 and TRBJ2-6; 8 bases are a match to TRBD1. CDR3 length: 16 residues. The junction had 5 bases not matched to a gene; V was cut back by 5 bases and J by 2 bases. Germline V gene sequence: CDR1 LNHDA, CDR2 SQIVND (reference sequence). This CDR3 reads CASSPQTGAGANVLTF. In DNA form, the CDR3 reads TGTGCCAGTAGTCCCCAGACAGGGGCTGGGGCCAACGTCCTGACTTTC.

CDR3 in amino acids: CASSSLAGTGVWNAFF. The CDR3 nucleotides are TGTGCCAGCAGCTCTCTCGCCGGGACAGGGGTCTGGAATGCTTTCTTT. V usage is TRBV7-8 and J usage is TRBJ1-1, with 10 bases aligning to TRBD1. The length of the CDR3 is 16 residues. CDR1 is SGHVS, CDR2 FQNEAQ, per germline. J lost 11 bases, V lost 4 bases, and 16 bases had no gene match.

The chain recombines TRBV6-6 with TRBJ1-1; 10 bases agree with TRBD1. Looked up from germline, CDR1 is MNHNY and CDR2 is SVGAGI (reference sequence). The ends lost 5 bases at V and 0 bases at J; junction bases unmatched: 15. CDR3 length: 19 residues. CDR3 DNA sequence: TGTGCCAGCAGTCCGGGGACAGGGGTCTGGACGCAGATGAACACTGAAGCTTTCTTT. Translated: CASSPGTGVWTQMNTEAFF.

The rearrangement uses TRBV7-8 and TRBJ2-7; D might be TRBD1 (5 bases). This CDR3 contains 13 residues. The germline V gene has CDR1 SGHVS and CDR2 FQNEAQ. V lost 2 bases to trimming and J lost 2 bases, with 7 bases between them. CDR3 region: CASSLQGTYEQYF. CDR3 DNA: TGTGCCAGCAGCTTACAGGGTACCTACGAGCAGTACTTC. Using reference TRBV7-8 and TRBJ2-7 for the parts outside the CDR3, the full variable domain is GAGVSQSPRYKVAKRGQDVALRCDPISGHVSLFWYQQALGQGPEFLTYFQNEAQLDKSGLPSDRFFAERPEGSVSTLKIQRTQQEDSAVYLCASSLQGTYEQYFGPGTRLTVT.

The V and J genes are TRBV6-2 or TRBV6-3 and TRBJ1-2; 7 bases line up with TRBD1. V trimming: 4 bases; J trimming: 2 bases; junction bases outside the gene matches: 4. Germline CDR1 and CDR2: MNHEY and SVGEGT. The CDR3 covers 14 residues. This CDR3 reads CASSSGQLNYGYTF. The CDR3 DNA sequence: TGTGCCAGCAGTTCGGGACAGCTAAACTATGGCTACACCTTC.

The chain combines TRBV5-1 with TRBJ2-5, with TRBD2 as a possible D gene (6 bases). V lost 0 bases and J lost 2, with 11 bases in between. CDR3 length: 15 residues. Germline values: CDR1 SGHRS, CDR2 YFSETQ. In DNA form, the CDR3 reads TGCGCCAGCAGCTTGGGGGGGGACGAACAAGAGACCCAGTACTTC. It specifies CASSLGGDEQETQYF.

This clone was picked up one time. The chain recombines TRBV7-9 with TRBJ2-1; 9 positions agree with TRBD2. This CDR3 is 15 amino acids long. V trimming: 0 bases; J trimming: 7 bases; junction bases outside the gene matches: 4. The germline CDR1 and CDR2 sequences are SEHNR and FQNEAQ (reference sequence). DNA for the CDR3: TGTGCCAGCAGCTTAGCGGTAGCGGGGGCAAATGAGCAGTTCTTC. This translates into CASSLAVAGANEQFF.

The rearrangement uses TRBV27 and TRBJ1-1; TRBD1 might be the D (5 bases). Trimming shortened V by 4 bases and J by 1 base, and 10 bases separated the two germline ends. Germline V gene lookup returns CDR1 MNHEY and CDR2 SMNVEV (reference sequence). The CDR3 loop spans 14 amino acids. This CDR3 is CASSSRGGNTEAFF. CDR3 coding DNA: TGTGCCAGCAGTTCACGGGGGGGGAACACTGAAGCTTTCTTT.

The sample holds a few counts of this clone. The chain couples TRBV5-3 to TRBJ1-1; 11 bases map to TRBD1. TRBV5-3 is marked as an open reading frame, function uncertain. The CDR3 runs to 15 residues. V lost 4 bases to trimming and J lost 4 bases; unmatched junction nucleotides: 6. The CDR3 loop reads CARSGTGTGGTEAFF. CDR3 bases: TGTGCCAGAAGCGGAACCGGGACAGGGGGCACTGAAGCTTTCTTT.

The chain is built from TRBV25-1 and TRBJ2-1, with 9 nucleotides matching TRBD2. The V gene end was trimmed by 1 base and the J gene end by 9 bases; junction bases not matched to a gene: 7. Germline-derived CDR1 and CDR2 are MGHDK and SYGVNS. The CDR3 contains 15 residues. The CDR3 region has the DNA TGTGCCAGCAGTGAATGGGGTAGCGGGAGCTTTGAGCAGTTCTTC. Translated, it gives CASSEWGSGSFEQFF.

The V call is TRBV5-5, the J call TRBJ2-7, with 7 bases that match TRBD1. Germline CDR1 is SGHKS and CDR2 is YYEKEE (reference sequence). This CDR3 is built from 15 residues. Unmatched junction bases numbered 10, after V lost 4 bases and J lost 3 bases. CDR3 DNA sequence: TGTGCCAGCAGCCCCCAATCGGACAGGCGCTACGAGCAGTACTTC. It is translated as CASSPQSDRRYEQYF.